The clone carrying this T cell receptor beta chain was seen only a few times. The sample originates from a study of blood T cell repertoires in COVID-19. Overall study context: Samples of COVID-19 (acute and convalescent) were obtained from the United States, Italy and Spain. Sources were T cells, B-cell-depleted T cells, or PBMCs; the material itself was cDNA or gDNA.

Germline CDR1 reads MDHEN; CDR2 reads SYDVKM. The V end was cut by 2 bases, the J end by 11 bases, with 18 bases between. This CDR3 has 14 residues. Data came from immunoSEQ multiplex PCR; TCRdb stores just in-frame clones and leaves some out. Of about 190,000 clones in the sample, about 77% were seen once. The V gene is TRBV28, the J gene TRBJ1-1; D gene unclear. This receptor was obtained from a woman aged 80 or older with active or convalescent COVID-19. Sequenced input: peripheral blood. CDR3 protein: CASSLPANPERAFF. As DNA, the CDR3 is TGTGCCAGCAGTTTACCCGCGAATCCTGAGAGGGCTTTCTTT.